This entry lists 2 T cell receptor beta chains sequenced from one sample in a study of cytotoxic CD8 clonotypes in ibrutinib-treated CLL. The method was immunoSEQ multiplex PCR; TCRdb's version includes in-frame clones alone and lacks a portion of them. Among about 68,000 clones listed, approximately 71% were seen once. The sample was PBMCs, taken after 12 months of ibrutinib treatment. These receptor sequences come from a human donor with chronic lymphocytic leukemia.

The chain couples TRBV5-1 to TRBJ2-2; D is possibly TRBD1 (5 bases). CDR1 is SGHRS, CDR2 YFSETQ, per germline. The V and J ends lost 4 bases and 0 bases respectively, with 13 bases between them. This CDR3 comprises 16 residues. For the CDR3, the DNA is TGCGCCAGCAGCCGTGACAGTAGATCGAACACCGGGGAGCTGTTTTTT. Protein sequence: CASSRDSRSNTGELFF.

V usage is TRBV5-6 and J usage is TRBJ1-1, with a weak D call TRBD1 (5 bases). V was pared by 4 bases and J by 5 bases, with 24 bases between. Germline V CDR1 and CDR2: SGHDT, YYEEEE. This CDR3 contains 17 residues. In nucleotides, the CDR3 is TGTGCCAGCAGCGGGGGGGACCTAACAGCCCTTGGGACTGAAGCTTTCTTT. Amino acid sequence: CASSGGDLTALGTEAFF. The full variable domain, rest sourced from reference TRBV5-6 and TRBJ1-1, is DAGVTQSPTHLIKTRGQQVTLRCSPKSGHDTVSWYQQALGQGPQFIFQYYEEEERQRGNFPDRFSGHQFPNYSSELNVNALLLGDSALYLCASSGGDLTALGTEAFFGQGTRLTVV.